A single sample is the source of the 24 T cell receptor beta chains below, sequenced in a study of CD8+ T cells in alopecia areata (dated by TCRdb to 2016 to 2018). According to the study, the label for this sample's time point signals: baseline before oral tofacitinib. Library construction relied on the immunoSEQ multiplex PCR assay. To provide template for TCR sequencing, every sample had RNA extracted and reverse transcribed into cDNA. TCRdb mirrors the immuneACCESS table, restricted to in-frame sequences. Some clones are absent from its copies; in checked studies, under half trace to an unresolved V gene, and the reason for the others is unknown. The sample table lists 65,000 to 70,000 clones, approximately 60% of them with a count of one. Roughly 15% of the sample is in the top ten clones. The sample was CD8+ T cells sorted from blood, taken at week 0. The receptors originated from a human donor with alopecia areata.

This sequence joins TRBV9 and TRBJ2-7; 7 bases agree with TRBD1. CDR3 size: 14 residues. V trimming: 0 bases; J trimming: 5 bases; junction bases outside the gene matches: 5. Germline values: CDR1 SGDLS, CDR2 YYNGEE. For the CDR3, the DNA is TGTGCCAGCAGCGTAGGACAGGGTCTCAACGAGCAGTACTTC. This codes for CASSVGQGLNEQYF. The full variable domain, with the rest looked up from reference TRBV9 and TRBJ2-7, is DSGVTQTPKHLITATGQRVTLRCSPRSGDLSVYWYQQSLDQGLQFLIQYYNGEERAKGNILERFSAQQFPDLHSELNLSSLELGDSALYFCASSVGQGLNEQYFGPGTRLTVT.

This clone was recorded a few times. The J gene is TRBJ2-5, the V gene TRBV6-4; the D gene is possibly TRBD2 (7 bases). CDR3 size: 16 residues. CDR1 is MRHNA, CDR2 SNTAGT, per germline. V shed 5 bases and J shed 1 base, with 17 bases lying between them. CDR3 amino acids: CASSSGGGPPQETQYF. The CDR3 nucleotides are TGTGCCAGCAGTTCCGGCGGGGGCCCACCCCAAGAGACCCAGTACTTC.

This sequence joins TRBV15 and TRBJ1-2; TRBD1 is a possible D gene (5 bases). CDR1 LNHNV and CDR2 YYDKDF come from the germline V gene (reference sequence). This CDR3 is 13 amino acids long. V lost 1 base to trimming and J lost 7 bases, with 10 bases between them. CDR3: CATSRAGFFGYTF. In DNA, the CDR3 is TGTGCCACCAGCAGAGCAGGGTTCTTTGGCTACACCTTC.

The rearrangement links TRBV30 to TRBJ1-1, with D uncertain. Germline V gene data show CDR1 as GTSNPN and CDR2 as SVGIG (reference sequence). Trimming stripped 0 bases from V and 4 bases from J, with 6 bases between. CDR3 size: 12 residues. Here the CDR3 DNA reads TGTGCCTGGAGTGTACTGGGCACTGAAGCTTTCTTT. Translating gives CAWSVLGTEAFF.

V usage is TRBV6-1 and J usage is TRBJ1-1; 8 nucleotides align to TRBD1. The CDR3 is 15 amino acids. V lost 4 bases to trimming and J lost 5 bases; unmatched junction nucleotides: 9. Germline CDR1 MNHNS, CDR2 SASEGT. CDR3 nucleotides: TGTGCCAGCAGTGCCCGACAGGGGCTGGAGACTGAAGCTTTCTTT. Its translation: CASSARQGLETEAFF.

The V gene is TRBV9, the J gene TRBJ1-6, with D perhaps TRBD1 (5 bases). Germline CDR1 reads SGDLS; CDR2 reads YYNGEE. V lost 7 bases and J 5 bases, leaving 10 bases between the germline ends. The CDR3 totals 13 residues. In DNA form, the CDR3 reads TGTGCCAGCGGGCGGGGGAATAATTCACCCCTCCACTTT. It is translated as CASGRGNNSPLHF.

J is TRBJ2-5 and V is TRBV10-3; maybe TRBD2 (5 bases). CDR1 and CDR2 (germline): ENHRY, SYGVKD. V was trimmed by 2 bases and J by 1 base, leaving 8 bases between them. CDR3 size: 14 residues. The CDR3 bases are TGTGCCATCAGTGAGGACTATTTCCAAGAGACCCAGTACTTC. Encoded protein: CAISEDYFQETQYF.

The CDR3 coding sequence is TGTGCCAGCAGTTACGCCCAGGGACTCGACGAGCAGTACTTC. It codes for CASSYAQGLDEQYF. The chain has TRBV11-2 and TRBJ2-7; TRBD2 might be the D (6 bases). The germline CDR1 and CDR2 sequences are SGHAT and FQNNGV. The CDR3 extends over 14 amino acids. V lost 6 bases, J lost 5 bases, and 17 bases lay in between. Filled out from reference TRBV11-2 and TRBJ2-7, the complete variable domain reads EAGVAQSPRYKIIEKRQSVAFWCNPISGHATLYWYQQILGQGPKLLIQFQNNGVVDDSQLPKDRFSAERLKGVDSTLKIQPAKLEDSAVYLCASSYAQGLDEQYFGPGTRLTVT.

The chain couples TRBV4-1 to TRBJ2-1; D might be TRBD2 (6 bases). Trimming took off 5 bases at V and 2 bases at J, with 10 bases between the two ends. This CDR3 has 14 amino acids. Germline V CDR1 and CDR2: MGHRA, YSYEKL. This CDR3 is CASSGGTTYNEQFF. The CDR3 DNA reads as TGCGCCAGCAGCGGCGGGACCACCTACAATGAGCAGTTCTTC.

The chain links TRBV19 to TRBJ1-2; D is ambiguous. Per the germline V gene, CDR1 is LNHDA and CDR2 is SQIVND (reference sequence). V was trimmed by 3 bases and J by 2 bases, leaving 7 bases between them. The length of the CDR3 is 13 residues. CDR3 DNA sequence: TGTGCCAGTAGTATTACAGAGAACTATGGCTACACCTTC. It is translated as CASSITENYGYTF.

The chain has TRBV5-1 and TRBJ1-2; no firm D call. The V end was cut by 0 bases, the J end by 8 bases, with 8 bases between. The CDR3 sequence is 12 residues long. Germline loops: CDR1 SGHRS, CDR2 YFSETQ. CDR3 nucleotide sequence: TGCGCCAGCAGCTTGGTTGGCAGCGGCTACACCTTC. It yields the protein CASSLVGSGYTF.

The chain links TRBV9 to TRBJ2-6; D remains unclear. The germline gives CDR1 SGDLS, CDR2 YYNGEE. The CDR3 has 15 residues. V was cut by 3 bases and J by 0 bases, with 7 bases left in between. DNA for the CDR3: TGTGCCAGCAGCGGGAAAAACTCTGGGGCCAACGTCCTGACTTTC. It translates to CASSGKNSGANVLTF.

The chain links TRBV4-1 to TRBJ2-5; 10 nucleotides line up with TRBD2. This CDR3 is built from 15 residues. The V gene's germline CDR1 is MGHRA and CDR2 YSYEKL. The J segment lost 5 bases and the V segment lost 5 bases, leaving 8 bases of the junction unmatched. CDR3 sequence (DNA): TGCGCCAGCAGCGAAGTAGCGGGAGGTGTGGAGACCCAGTACTTC. It yields the protein CASSEVAGGVETQYF.

This clone was observed a handful of times. The chain recombines TRBV7-2 with TRBJ2-7; D perhaps matches TRBD1 (6 bases). The germline CDR1 and CDR2 sequences are SGHTA and FQGNSA. This CDR3 comprises 15 residues. V dropped 3 bases and J dropped 0 bases, with 12 bases sitting between them. The CDR3, as DNA: TGTGCCAGCAGCTTTTCAGGGGCCATCTCCTACGAGCAGTACTTC. Its translation is CASSFSGAISYEQYF.

Details on this clone: Mismatch with germline at one junction end may stem from a read error. V is TRBV6-4 and J is TRBJ1-2; tentative D call: TRBD1 (5 bases). CDR3 size: 12 residues. Germline loops: CDR1 MRHNA, CDR2 SNTAGT. The CDR3 DNA follows: TGTGCCATCAGTGACAGCTACTATGGCTACACCTTC. Translation gives CAISDSYYGYTF.

This clone has just a few counts. The chain has TRBV5-6 and TRBJ2-6; no definite D call. CDR1 and CDR2 (germline): SGHDT, YYEEEE. This CDR3 region has 17 residues. V lost 4 bases and J 1 base, leaving 15 bases between the germline ends. CDR3 loop: CASSITGLFSGANVLTF. The CDR3 DNA is TGTGCCAGCAGCATCACGGGCCTATTTTCTGGGGCCAACGTCCTGACTTTC.

The J gene is TRBJ2-5, the V gene TRBV19, with D possibly TRBD2 on 6 matching bases. The V gene's germline CDR1 is LNHDA and CDR2 SQIVND (reference sequence). The CDR3 is 13 residues long. V dropped 7 bases and J dropped 4 bases, with 13 bases sitting between them. CDR3 in amino acids: CASMRRGGETQYF. The CDR3 region has the DNA TGTGCCAGTATGCGGAGGGGCGGAGAGACCCAGTACTTC.

This clone was seen more than once but under ten times. The chain links TRBV28 to TRBJ2-4, with D perhaps given as TRBD1 or TRBD2 (5 bases each). The CDR3 is 14 residues long. V was shortened by 4 bases and J by 9 bases, with 16 bases between the two germline ends. Germline-derived CDR1 and CDR2 are MDHEN and SYDVKM. CDR3 DNA sequence: TGTGCCAGCAGTTCACAGACAGAGGGGTCCATTCAGTACTTC. The encoded protein is CASSSQTEGSIQYF. Full variable domain (rest looked up from reference TRBV28 and TRBJ2-4): DVKVTQSSRYLVKRTGEKVFLECVQDMDHENMFWYRQDPGLGLRLIYFSYDVKMKEKGDIPEGYSVSREKKERFSLILESASTNQTSMYLCASSSQTEGSIQYFGAGTRLSVL.

In DNA, the CDR3 is TGTGCCAGCAGCACAACCCGGACAGGGGGCCGGGAGACCCAGTACTTC. This codes for CASSTTRTGGRETQYF. The J gene is TRBJ2-5, the V gene TRBV7-9, with TRBD1 matching over 11 bases. The CDR3 consists of 16 residues. J was trimmed by 5 bases and V by 5 bases; bases with no gene match: 10. Germline V lookup: CDR1 SEHNR, CDR2 FQNEAQ (reference sequence). The whole variable domain, filled in from reference TRBV7-9 and TRBJ2-5, reads DTGVSQNPRHKITKRGQNVTFRCDPISEHNRLYWYRQTLGQGPEFLTYFQNEAQLEKSRLLSDRFSAERPKGSFSTLEIQRTEQGDSAMYLCASSTTRTGGRETQYFGPGTRLLVL.

This clone has a handful of counts. This chain links TRBV29-1 with TRBJ2-7; D call uncertain. The CDR3 length is 13 residues. Germline V CDR1 and CDR2: SQVTM, ANQGSEA. V dropped 3 bases and J dropped 0 bases, with 9 bases sitting between them. CDR3 nucleotides: TGCAGCGTTGACCCGGATTTCTCCTACGAGCAGTACTTC. Translated, it gives CSVDPDFSYEQYF.

The chain employs TRBV6-5 and TRBJ2-3, with D unresolved. This CDR3 is built from 14 residues. Germline values: CDR1 MNHEY, CDR2 SVGAGI. With 3 bases removed from V and 1 base from J, the gap between germline ends came to 8 bases. In nucleotides, the CDR3 is TGTGCCAGCAGTTATGGGTCGGGCACAGATACGCAGTATTTT. It is translated as CASSYGSGTDTQYF.

The chain links TRBV25-1 to TRBJ2-5; D is undetermined. Trimming stripped 2 bases from V and 0 bases from J, with 1 base between. Germline values: CDR1 MGHDK, CDR2 SYGVNS. This CDR3 has 12 amino acids. This CDR3 reads CASSENQETQYF. CDR3 DNA sequence: TGTGCCAGCAGTGAAAACCAAGAGACCCAGTACTTC.

V is TRBV29-1 and J is TRBJ2-7; no reliable D call. Trimming left V 3 bases short and J 7 bases short, with 25 bases between. The CDR3 covers 16 residues. CDR1 SQVTM and CDR2 ANQGSEA come from the germline V gene. CDR3 DNA sequence: TGCAGCGTTGAGGTTCGAAGACGGGCGGCGATCCGGGAGCAGTACTTC. Encoded protein: CSVEVRRRAAIREQYF.

The V gene is TRBV9, the J gene TRBJ1-1, with TRBD1 matching 7 bases. Germline values: CDR1 SGDLS, CDR2 YYNGEE. Losses at the gene ends were 4 bases for V and 0 bases for J; bases not matched to a gene: 12. The CDR3 loop spans 17 amino acids. This CDR3 is CASSPFSGGVMNTEAFF. The CDR3 DNA follows: TGTGCCAGCAGCCCCTTCTCAGGGGGAGTCATGAACACTGAAGCTTTCTTT.